A selection of T cell receptor beta chains follows, all from one sample in a study of identical twins' blood T cells. One entry per CDR3 protein, called by TCRdb with MiXCR from the 5' RACE reads. The sample shows a few hundred thousand distinct CDR3 sequences, about 28% of them seen only once. Sequenced material: PBMCs. Source of these receptors: a woman between 18 and 55 years old in good health. Each CDR3 is given with its conserved first and last residue. A D gene is named only where the DNA matches it firmly. Some rows have no size entry. The others give once, few or many, or a class for an expanded clone.

D gene	V gene	clone size	J gene	CDR3 DNA	CDR3 protein
TRBD1	TRBV7-2	few	TRBJ1-2	TGTGCCAGCAGCTTAGGCCCTCCGGACAGGGCCTATGGCTACACCTTC	CASSLGPPDRAYGYTF
-	TRBV7-9	-	TRBJ2-7	TGTGCCAGCAGTCAATTTCGGATCTCCTACGAGCAGTACTTC	CASSQFRISYEQYF
-	TRBV19	-	TRBJ2-2	TGTGCCAGTAGTTCCCGACCGAACACCGGGGAGCTGTTTTTT	CASSSRPNTGELFF
-	TRBV6-1	-	TRBJ1-2	TGTGCCAGCAGTGAAAGGGCATCCTACACCTTC	CASSERASYTF
-	TRBV15	few	TRBJ1-4	TGTGCCACCAGCAGAGATCTCGGCTGGGATGAAAAACTGTTTTTT	CATSRDLGWDEKLFF
-	TRBV20-1	few	TRBJ2-1	TGCAGTGCTAGAGATCGATCTAGTAAATTTTGGCAGAATGAGCAGTTCTTC	CSARDRSSKFWQNEQFF
TRBD2	TRBV9	-	TRBJ2-3	TGTGCCAGCAGCGCTCCGACTGGCGGGGGGATCACAGATACGCAGTATTTT	CASSAPTGGGITDTQYF
-	TRBV10-3	few	TRBJ2-3	TGTGCCATCGGGCAGGATATCGGCACAGATACGCAGTATTTT	CAIGQDIGTDTQYF
TRBD1	TRBV5-1	-	TRBJ1-1	TGCGCCAGCAGCTGGGGACAGGGGGGAATGAACACTGAAGCTTTCTTT	CASSWGQGGMNTEAFF
-	TRBV29-1	-	TRBJ1-1	TGCAGCGCCCCTAATAATCCGAACACTGAAGCTTCCTTT	CSAPNNPNTEASF
TRBD2	TRBV20-1	-	TRBJ2-7	TGCAGTGCTGCCGGGACTAGCGGGGGGAACTACGAGCAGTACTTC	CSAAGTSGGNYEQYF
TRBD1	TRBV6-2/TRBV6-3	medium-sized	TRBJ2-3	TGTGCCAGCAGTTACTCGGCGGGACAGGGCACAGATACGCAGTATTTT	CASSYSAGQGTDTQYF
-	TRBV12-3/TRBV12-4	-	TRBJ2-3	TGTGCCAGCAGTTTAATGGGGTTTGTCGACTCAGATACGCAGTATTTT	CASSLMGFVDSDTQYF
TRBD2	TRBV20-1	-	TRBJ2-1	TGCAGTGCTACACTAGCGGGGGGGCGGAATGAGCAGTTCTTC	CSATLAGGRNEQFF
TRBD2	TRBV27	-	TRBJ2-1	TGTGCCAGCAGTTTAGGCGGGAGTATGCACAATGAGCAGTTCTTC	CASSLGGSMHNEQFF
-	TRBV11-2	-	TRBJ2-7	TGTGCCAGCAGCTTAGCGGGGGAGTCCTACGAGCATTACTTC	CASSLAGESYEHYF
-	TRBV14	few	TRBJ1-2	TGTGCCAGCAGCCAAGCTGGGAACTATGGCTACACCTTC	CASSQAGNYGYTF
-	TRBV29-1	-	TRBJ2-5	TGCAGCGTGAGGTACATGCAAGAGACCCAGTACTTC	CSVRYMQETQYF
-	TRBV29-1	once	TRBJ1-1	TGCAGCGGGGGGTGGACATCCACTGAAGCTTTCTTT	CSGGWTSTEAFF
-	TRBV18	-	TRBJ1-3	TGTGCCAGCTCACCGTCCGATGGAAACACCATATATTTT	CASSPSDGNTIYF
TRBD1	TRBV7-9	few	TRBJ1-1	TGTGCCAGCGGCGACCGGGACAGGGTGAACACTGAAGCTTTCTTT	CASGDRDRVNTEAFF
-	TRBV29-1	few	TRBJ2-1	TGCAGCGTTGAAGGACAACAAATCCCCCGAAATGAGCAGTTCTTC	CSVEGQQIPRNEQFF